The 24 T cell receptor beta chains listed next were all sequenced from one sample in a study of regulatory T cells in long-lasting Graves disease. The time point: newly diagnosed GD, antithyroid drugs for less than 3 months. Extracted RNA from PBMCs served as the source of the TCR library. For TCR beta, libraries came from iRepertoire HTBI primers and Arm-PCR of CDR3 regions. One entry per CDR3 protein, called by TCRdb with MiXCR from the multiplex PCR reads. The sample shows roughly 360,000 distinct CDR3 sequences, approximately 12% of them seen only once. These records were also assigned to another study, of T cells in Graves' hyperthyroidism and ophthalmopathy.

This specimen consisted of peripheral blood mononuclear cells (PBMCs), obtained at new diagnosis, from a patient treated with antithyroid drugs. The receptors here all came from a woman aged 18-29 years with Graves disease.

This clonotype was seen at least ten times. This chain links TRBV20-1 with TRBJ2-3; 8 nucleotides agree with TRBD2. Looked up from germline, CDR1 is DFQATT and CDR2 is SNEGSKA (reference sequence). This CDR3 is built from 16 residues. J gave up 3 bases and V 0 bases, and 8 bases lay outside the gene matches. The CDR3 sequence is CSARDGGRKITDTQYF. The CDR3 DNA reads TGCAGTGCTAGAGATGGCGGGAGGAAGATTACAGATACGCAGTATTTT.

This clonotype showed up many times. The gene calls are TRBV2 and TRBJ1-1; D unresolved. The CDR3 is made up of 12 amino acids. Looked up from germline, CDR1 is SNHLY and CDR2 is FYNNEI. V shed 1 base and J shed 5 bases, with 5 bases lying between them. CDR3 in DNA: TGTGCCAGCAGTGAAGGCGGGACTGAAGCTTTCTTT. Its protein is CASSEGGTEAFF.

J is TRBJ2-1 and V is TRBV9, with a weak D call TRBD2 (5 bases). The germline V gene encodes CDR1 SGDLS and CDR2 YYNGEE. The CDR3 contains 17 residues. The V end was cut by 1 base, the J end by 0 bases, with 14 bases between. The chain's CDR3 is CASSVLVGAGSYNEQFF. The DNA of the CDR3 is TGTGCCAGCAGCGTATTAGTGGGAGCCGGCTCCTACAATGAGCAGTTCTTC.

This clonotype was seen a single time. V and J are TRBV7-9 and TRBJ2-2; 8 bases are a match to TRBD2. Germline V gene sequence: CDR1 SEHNR, CDR2 FQNEAQ (reference sequence). Germline trimming cut 2 bases from V and 1 base from J; bases unmatched to any gene: 9. The CDR3 sequence is 18 residues long. This CDR3 reads CASSLPAAGAENTGELFF. CDR3 DNA sequence: TGTGCCAGCAGCTTACCAGCAGCGGGGGCCGAGAACACCGGGGAGCTGTTTTTT.

The chain joins TRBV19 to TRBJ2-2; D ambiguous. V gave up 4 bases and J gave up 2 bases, with 11 bases separating them. The V gene's germline CDR1 is LNHDA and CDR2 SQIVND (reference sequence). The length of the CDR3 is 15 residues. The CDR3 DNA follows: TGTGCCAGTAGTACCAAAAGCCGTAACACCGGGGAGCTGTTTTTT. It codes for CASSTKSRNTGELFF.

This clonotype was counted ten times or more. This chain links TRBV6-2 or TRBV6-3 with TRBJ1-1, with D perhaps TRBD1 (6 bases). Germline CDR1 reads MNHEY; CDR2 reads SVGEGT. This CDR3 is 16 amino acids long. Trimming left V 0 bases short and J 0 bases short, with 11 bases between. CDR3 nucleotide sequence: TGTGCCAGCAGTTACTCGAGGACAGCACTGAACACTGAAGCTTTCTTT. It yields the protein CASSYSRTALNTEAFF.

The table lists this clonotype with many counts. The gene calls are TRBV28 and TRBJ2-1; D uncertain. Germline CDR1 and CDR2: MDHEN and SYDVKM. Trimming removed 7 bases from V and 7 bases from J, with 5 bases in between. The CDR3 contains 10 residues. CDR3 sequence reads: CASKLNEQFF. The CDR3 DNA follows: TGTGCCAGCAAGTTAAATGAGCAGTTCTTC.

The V gene is TRBV10-3, the J gene TRBJ2-7; 8 nucleotides align to TRBD1. Germline CDR1 ENHRY, CDR2 SYGVKD. The CDR3 length is 13 residues. CDR3 loop: CVISQDRVGEQYV. The DNA of the CDR3 is TGTGTCATCAGTCAGGACAGGGTAGGCGAGCAGTACGTC.

This clonotype has at least ten counts. The V gene is TRBV5-1, the J gene TRBJ2-1; D is unclear. The germline V gene encodes CDR1 SGHRS and CDR2 YFSETQ. The CDR3 is made up of 12 amino acids. V shed 0 bases and J shed 7 bases, with 5 bases lying between them. CDR3 loop: CASSLVSNEQFF. The CDR3 DNA reads as TGCGCCAGCAGCTTGGTTTCTAATGAGCAGTTCTTC.

There are many counts of this clonotype. The CDR3 sequence: CASSLGGADEQFF. In DNA, the CDR3 is TGTGCCAGCAGCCTAGGAGGGGCGGATGAGCAGTTCTTC. The rearrangement joins TRBV3-1 to TRBJ2-1, with TRBD2 as a possible D gene (6 bases). The CDR3 runs 13 residues. Germline V gene sequence: CDR1 LGHDT, CDR2 YNNKEL (reference sequence). V shed 4 bases and J shed 8 bases, with 12 bases lying between them.

The rearrangement uses TRBV20-1 and TRBJ2-5; 12 nucleotides line up with TRBD2. Germline CDR1 and CDR2: DFQATT and SNEGSKA (reference sequence). J gave up 2 bases and V 2 bases, and 6 bases lay outside the gene matches. The length of the CDR3 is 16 residues. The chain's CDR3 is CSARSTSGSTQETQYF. The CDR3 DNA reads TGCAGTGCTAGATCGACTAGCGGGAGTACTCAAGAGACCCAGTACTTC.

This clonotype was counted at least ten times. V gene TRBV7-9 combines with J gene TRBJ2-7; D is uncertain. The germline CDR1 and CDR2 sequences are SEHNR and FQNEAQ (reference sequence). CDR3 length equals 11 residues. Between the trimmed V and J ends, which lost 5 bases and 4 bases, there was a span of 6 bases. The CDR3 sequence is CASSARYEQYF. The CDR3 coding sequence is TGTGCCAGCAGCGCACGATACGAGCAGTACTTC.

This clonotype was recorded at least ten times. The chain carries TRBV20-1 and TRBJ1-5, with D unclear. This CDR3 has 12 residues. Germline CDR1 DFQATT, CDR2 SNEGSKA (reference sequence). Trimming cost V 3 bases and J 3 bases, with 6 bases left between them. The CDR3 region has the DNA TGCAGTGCTAGTTCGACCAATCAGCCCCAGCATTTT. Translation gives CSASSTNQPQHF.

This clonotype has ten or more counts. This chain links TRBV18 with TRBJ1-1; D is possibly TRBD1 (5 bases). Germline V lookup: CDR1 KGHSH, CDR2 LQKENI. The CDR3 spans 16 residues. V shed 10 bases and J shed 1 base, with 22 bases lying between them. The CDR3 sequence is CAIRTPGGGRNTEAFF. The CDR3, as DNA: TGTGCCATCAGGACCCCCGGGGGAGGGAGGAACACTGAAGCTTTCTTT.

This clonotype was recorded many times. The rearrangement links TRBV20-1 to TRBJ2-2, with 16 bases lining up with TRBD2. The germline V gene encodes CDR1 DFQATT and CDR2 SNEGSKA (reference sequence). The CDR3 has 17 amino acids. V lost 6 bases, J lost 5 bases, and 9 bases stayed unmatched. CDR3 region: CSATGTSGGALTGELFF. For the CDR3, the DNA is TGCAGTGCGACCGGGACTAGCGGGGGGGCCTTAACCGGGGAGCTGTTTTTT.

This chain links TRBV28 with TRBJ2-1; either TRBD1 or TRBD2 may fit D (6 bases each). V lost 8 bases and J 6 bases, leaving 17 bases between the germline ends. CDR1 MDHEN and CDR2 SYDVKM come from the germline V gene. This CDR3 comprises 14 residues. The CDR3 nucleotides read TGTGCCAGCGTGACGAACAGGGAGGTCAATGAGCAGTTCTTC. Translating gives CASVTNREVNEQFF.

This clonotype was observed a few times. The chain combines TRBV5-1 with TRBJ1-1, with 8 bases matching TRBD1. CDR1 is SGHRS and CDR2 is YFSETQ in the germline V gene. There are 15 residues in the CDR3. V lost 0 bases to trimming and J lost 5 bases; unmatched junction nucleotides: 6. This CDR3 is CASSLDNRGYTEAFF. The DNA for the CDR3 is TGCGCCAGCAGCTTGGATAACAGGGGGTATACTGAAGCTTTCTTT.

The table lists this clonotype with many counts. The chain couples TRBV6-5 to TRBJ1-2, with D uncertain. The CDR3 length is 13 residues. Germline CDR1 is MNHEY and CDR2 is SVGAGI. Trimming shortened V by 1 base and J by 2 bases, and 5 bases separated the two germline ends. The CDR3 protein is CASSYWENYGYTF. The CDR3 nucleotides are TGTGCCAGCAGTTACTGGGAGAACTATGGCTACACCTTC.

This clonotype has at least ten counts. This chain links TRBV5-6 with TRBJ1-1; the D is unclear. V lost 4 bases to trimming and J lost 4 bases, with 11 bases between them. The CDR3 runs 13 residues. Looked up from germline, CDR1 is SGHDT and CDR2 is YYEEEE. CDR3 nucleotide sequence: TGTGCCAGCAGCCAAGAGTGGGGCACTGAAGCTTTCTTT. It translates to CASSQEWGTEAFF.

This clonotype has just a few counts. A much larger clone sits a single nucleotide away, making a read error possible. No conserved phenylalanine or tryptophan ends this CDR3, so it is likely a read error. This rearrangement joins TRBV28 to TRBJ1-1; the D gene is possibly TRBD1 (6 bases). CDR1 is MDHEN and CDR2 is SYDVKM in the germline V gene. V lost 4 bases to trimming and J lost 1 base, with 10 bases between them. There are 14 residues in the CDR3. The CDR3 spells CASSYWTENTEAFL. The CDR3 DNA sequence: TGTGCCAGCAGTTACTGGACAGAGAACACTGAAGCTTTCCTT.

This clonotype was observed many times. This chain uses TRBV6-2 or TRBV6-3 with TRBJ2-7; D is unclear. This CDR3 contains 13 residues. V lost 5 bases and J 2 bases, leaving 10 bases between the germline ends. In germline, CDR1 is MNHEY, CDR2 SVGEGT. The CDR3 DNA reads as TGTGCCAGCAGTGGTGGACCCACCTACGAGCAGTACTTC. Translation gives CASSGGPTYEQYF.

The sample holds many counts of this clonotype. This chain uses TRBV7-2 with TRBJ2-7; 7 nucleotides line up with TRBD2. Germline assignment: CDR1 SGHTA and CDR2 FQGNSA. The CDR3 is 17 residues long. Trimming took 5 bases from V and 2 from J; bases not matched to a gene: 15. The CDR3 DNA reads as TGTGCCAGCAGCACCCGCCCCGGGGGGAGGGTTGCCTACGAGCAGTACTTC. This gives the protein CASSTRPGGRVAYEQYF. The complete variable domain, with remaining parts taken from reference TRBV7-2 and TRBJ2-7, reads GAGVSQSPSNKVTEKGKDVELRCDPISGHTALYWYRQSLGQGLEFLIYFQGNSAPDKSGLPSDRFSAERTGGSVSTLTIQRTQQEDSAVYLCASSTRPGGRVAYEQYFGPGTRLTVT.

This clonotype was recorded many times. CDR3 sequence (DNA): TGTGCCAGCAGTTTATCCTTCGGCACCGGGGAGCTGTTTTTT. Translating it yields CASSLSFGTGELFF. The rearrangement joins TRBV27 to TRBJ2-2; D remains unclear. Trimming pared 0 bases from V and 4 bases from J, leaving 6 bases between. The CDR3 is 14 amino acids. Germline CDR1 MNHEY, CDR2 SMNVEV (reference sequence).

This clonotype was found many times. The rearrangement links TRBV6-1 to TRBJ2-5; a weak D match, TRBD1 (5 bases). Trimming stripped 5 bases from V and 0 bases from J, with 13 bases between. The CDR3 runs to 15 residues. Germline V lookup: CDR1 MNHNS, CDR2 SASEGT. CDR3 bases: TGTGCCAGCAGTACAAGAAGGACAAACCAAGAGACCCAGTACTTC. Translating gives CASSTRRTNQETQYF.